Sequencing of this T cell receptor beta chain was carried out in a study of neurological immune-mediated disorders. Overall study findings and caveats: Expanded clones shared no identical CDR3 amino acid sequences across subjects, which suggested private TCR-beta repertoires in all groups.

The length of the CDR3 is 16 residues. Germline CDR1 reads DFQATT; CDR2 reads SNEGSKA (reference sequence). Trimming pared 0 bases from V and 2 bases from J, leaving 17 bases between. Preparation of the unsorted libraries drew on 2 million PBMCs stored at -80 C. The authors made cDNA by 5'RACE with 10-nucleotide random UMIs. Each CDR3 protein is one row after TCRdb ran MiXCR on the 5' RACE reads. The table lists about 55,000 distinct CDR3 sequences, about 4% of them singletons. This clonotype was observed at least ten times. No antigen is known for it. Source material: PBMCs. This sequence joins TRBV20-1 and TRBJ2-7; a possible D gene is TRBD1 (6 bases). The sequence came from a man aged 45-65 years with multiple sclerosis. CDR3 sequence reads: CSARDYLQGTPYEQYF. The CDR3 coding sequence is TGCAGTGCTAGAGATTATTTGCAGGGGACGCCCTACGAGCAGTACTTC.